This section outlines one TCR beta chain sequence together with its context. There are a few counts of this clone. Its antigen target is currently unknown. No much larger clone is present one base from it, and per-base qualities are unavailable. Other DNA sequences from this sample encode an identical CDR3 as well. The data were taken from a study of beta chain features in type 1 diabetes (dated 2018 in TCRdb). The study in broad terms: No differences in mean age, gender distribution, total cell number or subset yield were found between patients and healthy donors. Across all samples, 90 million to 130 million sorted cells were examined, and cell number per subset correlated strongly with RNA yield. In the study, recently diagnosed type 1 diabetes patients and matched healthy donors were compared on the TCRB repertoires of their sorted circulating CD4+ T cell subsets. Naive and central memory subsets were obtained from all 30 or so donors, but regulatory and stem cell-like memory subsets were isolated from only 8 patients and roughly eight healthy donors.

Each donor gave one peripheral blood draw, averaging about 100 mL, which was collected into heparinised tubes. A BD FACSAria II and a panel including CD45RO, CCR7, CD25, CD127, CD95 and CD27 were used to sort naive, central memory, regulatory and stem cell-like memory CD4+ T cells. A purity above 98% was achieved for all sorted populations. Right away, PBMCs were isolated by Lymphoprep density gradient centrifugation and were stained directly, with no culture step. So that batch effects would be minimized, each experiment stained and sorted samples in pairs, pairing one healthy donor with one patient. Beyond this particular receptor, the publication reports: At VDJ recombination sites, type 1 diabetes patients had fewer insertions and more deleted nucleotides, which implies abnormalities in thymic rearrangement. Because small numbers of individuals were included in the HLA sub-analyses, any influence of HLA type on TCRB rearrangement was left unresolved. In all four CD4+ subsets, TCRB CDR3 length was moderately but significantly shorter in type 1 diabetes patients. The naive, central memory and regulatory TCRB repertoires appeared to resemble one another more closely among patients than among healthy donors. Because cDNA was sequenced instead of genomic DNA, highly expressing activated cells could be over-represented, though the groups showed no difference in activation or CD3 levels. Shorter templates might have been favored by PCR, but patient and control samples were amplified and corrected together, so both groups would have been affected equally by any skew.

All of the isolated RNA was reverse transcribed with the High Capacity cDNA Reverse Transcription Kit, so expressed TCRB transcripts were sequenced. Deep immunoSEQ sequencing was performed on naive, central memory and regulatory T cell samples, with an average of roughly 4 million total reads per sample. Sorted cells were lysed in RLT buffer, and RNA was extracted using DNase-treated RNeasy Micro or Mini kits according to cell number. Each cell subset was processed on its own to prevent cross-contamination, while patient and healthy donor samples were processed together. The immunoSEQ multiplex PCR was used to amplify TCRB sequences from cDNA, yielding 87-bp fragments that span the CDR3 region. The amplicons were sequenced using the Illumina HiSeq platform. The original methods were these. Synthetic template baselines were used to correct PCR bias computationally, reads within Hamming distance 2 were collapsed together, and singletons that could not be merged were discarded. Reads were aligned against IMGT so that V, D and J genes, CDR3 length and insertions or deletions at six rearrangement sites could be assigned. Within each subset, clonotype counts were normalized to the number of sorted cells before true diversity and Gini coefficients were calculated with the tcR R package. The overlap coefficient, calculated on TCRB nucleotide sequences, was used to quantify repertoire sharing. As a proxy for the pre-selection repertoire, out-of-frame TCRB sequences from naive cells were analyzed. As stored in TCRdb, this immuneACCESS dataset retains in-frame rearrangements with V and J assigned. A fraction of the clones does not appear; measured against another copy, unresolved V genes explain less than half of the discrepancy, and the remainder lacks a known reason. V and J calls and clone size are as listed in that table; D and trimming were resolved from the DNA. The sample table shows some 900,000 clones, and 17% are seen once. Clones ranked in the top ten supply 0.02% to 0.025% of the sample.

Sequencing was done on a sample of naive CD4+ T cells from blood. The meaning of the sample's cell subset or site label: true naive CD4+ T cells. The TCR sequence derives from a woman aged 18-29 years in good health.

In nucleotide form, the sequence is TGTGCCAGCAGTTTTCGACTAGCGGGCTACGAGCAGTACTTC. Its translation reads: CASSFRLAGYEQYF. Recombination linked TRBV28 to TRBJ2-7, with TRBD2 matching 10 junction bases. Germline trimming amounts to 3 bases on V and 3 bases on J, with 2 as the count of junction bases outside the gene matches. The CDR3, cysteine through phenylalanine, is 14 amino acids long. Only the CDR3 DNA stays, 42 bases, in frame from base 1. Based on the germline V gene, the CDR1 and CDR2 sequences are MDHEN and SYDVKM.